Listed below are T cell receptor beta chains from one sample, sequenced in a study of cytomegalovirus exposure and HLA in healthy donors. TCRdb's copy holds only in-frame clones and misses some; the assay was immunoSEQ multiplex PCR. The table includes about 120,000 clones, around 70% detected once. What was sequenced was PBMCs. The receptors were sampled from a woman aged 45-59 years in good health and CMV-seropositive. Both conserved end residues are part of each CDR3. The order of the fields is J gene, V gene, CDR3 protein.

J gene: TRBJ2-1; V gene: TRBV2; CDR3 protein: CASRASGSSYNEQFF
J gene: TRBJ1-1; V gene: TRBV9; CDR3 protein: CASSVDSMNTEAFF
J gene: TRBJ1-5; V gene: TRBV10-3; CDR3 protein: CAISQTGSNQPQHF
J gene: TRBJ2-7; V gene: TRBV18; CDR3 protein: CASSKGDYEQYF
J gene: TRBJ2-7; V gene: TRBV28; CDR3 protein: CASSSLAVTYEQYF
J gene: TRBJ2-2; V gene: TRBV7-2; CDR3 protein: CASSILNTGELFF
J gene: TRBJ1-1; V gene: TRBV6-5; CDR3 protein: CASSSSGGGTEAFF
J gene: TRBJ1-4; V gene: TRBV4-2; CDR3 protein: CASSQADRMLEKLFF
J gene: TRBJ2-1; V gene: TRBV11-3; CDR3 protein: CASSLGRGSTNEQFF
J gene: TRBJ2-7; V gene: TRBV2; CDR3 protein: CASSEKIAARGLRNEQYF
J gene: TRBJ1-1; V gene: TRBV27; CDR3 protein: CASGNAPGLRRDTEAFF
J gene: TRBJ1-2; V gene: TRBV19; CDR3 protein: CASRPSLQGSSYGYTF
J gene: TRBJ1-1; V gene: TRBV28; CDR3 protein: CASTGDRGTEAFF
J gene: TRBJ2-1; V gene: TRBV7-2; CDR3 protein: CASSLQLAGYNEQFF
J gene: TRBJ2-3; V gene: TRBV21-1; CDR3 protein: CASSKVGLAGEDTQYF
J gene: TRBJ1-2; V gene: TRBV27; CDR3 protein: CASRFRDRVTGYTF
J gene: TRBJ1-2; V gene: TRBV29-1; CDR3 protein: CSGRGQYSDGYTF
J gene: TRBJ2-6; V gene: TRBV25-1; CDR3 protein: CASRDTERINSGANVLTF
J gene: TRBJ1-2; V gene: TRBV30; CDR3 protein: CARYVGGGYTF
J gene: TRBJ2-5; V gene: TRBV7-6; CDR3 protein: CASSLGQKETQYF
J gene: TRBJ2-1; V gene: TRBV18; CDR3 protein: CASSDSGGVNEQFF
J gene: TRBJ1-5; V gene: TRBV5-1; CDR3 protein: CASSPGTGNQPQHF
J gene: TRBJ2-2; V gene: TRBV5-1; CDR3 protein: CASSKLALDTGELFF
J gene: TRBJ1-1; V gene: TRBV7-2; CDR3 protein: CASSSQGNTEAFF
J gene: TRBJ2-3; V gene: TRBV7-9; CDR3 protein: CASSQQGADTQYF
J gene: TRBJ1-2; V gene: TRBV29-1; CDR3 protein: CSVQGLDGYTF
J gene: TRBJ2-7; V gene: TRBV27; CDR3 protein: CASSRQIRGAYEQYF
J gene: TRBJ2-5; V gene: TRBV6-5; CDR3 protein: CASSYRGRETQYF
J gene: TRBJ2-7; V gene: TRBV5-1; CDR3 protein: CASSLGGLDEQYF
J gene: TRBJ2-5; V gene: TRBV7-9; CDR3 protein: CASSLLASQEAQYF
J gene: TRBJ1-1; V gene: TRBV27; CDR3 protein: CASSFLENTEAFF
J gene: TRBJ1-1; V gene: TRBV7-2; CDR3 protein: CASSFGLDTEAFF
J gene: TRBJ1-2; V gene: TRBV5-4; CDR3 protein: CASSPNRGLSGYTF
J gene: TRBJ1-1; V gene: TRBV7-9; CDR3 protein: CASSLAPKFQESGTEAFF
J gene: TRBJ1-1; V gene: TRBV5-1; CDR3 protein: CASSSSPVAGTEAFF
J gene: TRBJ2-1; V gene: TRBV7-2; CDR3 protein: CASSFSRDNEQFF
J gene: TRBJ2-7; V gene: TRBV6-1; CDR3 protein: CASSEEPGGTYEQYF
J gene: TRBJ1-6; V gene: TRBV5-1; CDR3 protein: CASSWETGAGSPLHF
J gene: TRBJ2-7; V gene: TRBV27; CDR3 protein: CASTGLPYFEQYF
J gene: TRBJ2-5; V gene: TRBV10-3; CDR3 protein: CATTENSQETQYF
J gene: TRBJ2-5; V gene: TRBV10-2; CDR3 protein: CASSESGQGRETQYF
J gene: TRBJ2-3; V gene: TRBV7-2; CDR3 protein: CASSLDSNTDTQYF
J gene: TRBJ1-4; V gene: TRBV6-1; CDR3 protein: CASSLQGANEKLFF
J gene: TRBJ2-5; V gene: TRBV27; CDR3 protein: CASSPPGQGPQETQYF
J gene: TRBJ2-7; V gene: TRBV2; CDR3 protein: CASSESPGTLEQYF
J gene: TRBJ1-5; V gene: TRBV4-2; CDR3 protein: CASSQDNGVAYQPQHF
J gene: TRBJ1-2; V gene: TRBV28; CDR3 protein: CASKEGADHYTF
J gene: NA; V gene: TRBV7-8; CDR3 protein: CASSLFYRGESSYEQYF
J gene: TRBJ2-1; V gene: TRBV29-1; CDR3 protein: CSVEGQGAHNEQFF
J gene: TRBJ2-1; V gene: TRBV4-3; CDR3 protein: CASSQGFSGVRYNEQFF
J gene: TRBJ2-7; V gene: TRBV16; CDR3 protein: CASSQFNEQYF
J gene: TRBJ1-5; V gene: TRBV30; CDR3 protein: CAWAGQHNQPQHF
J gene: TRBJ1-2; V gene: TRBV6-1; CDR3 protein: CASSSTGFGGYTF
J gene: TRBJ1-1; V gene: TRBV30; CDR3 protein: CAWTGTPNTEAFF